This paragraph reports one TCR beta chain. Relative to the germline gene, one junction end is altered; a read error may explain this. Both RNA and DNA were isolated together from about 19-30 mg of bulk tissue that had not been sorted. The patients carried chronic HBV infection and had received no treatment. The sample originates from a study of tumor-infiltrating lymphocytes in primary liver carcinoma. The template, 500 ng total RNA, yielded TCR beta cDNA made with a constant-region primer. Slightly modified ARM-PCR, run as three nested multiplex PCR rounds, produced the TCR beta libraries. TCRdb analysed the multiplex PCR reads with MiXCR anew, one entry per CDR3 protein. The sample shows about 22,000 distinct CDR3 sequences, over 75% of them seen only once. Sequencing was performed on liver tumor tissue from sampling region 1. Subset given: tumor region T1, superior pole. This TCR derives from a woman aged 30 to 39 with primary liver carcinoma and hepatitis B virus infection.

CDR3 region: CTSSSYDYQQYF. The CDR3, as DNA: TGTACCAGCAGCTCCTACGACTACCAGCAGTACTTC. The chain carries TRBV11-2 and TRBJ2-7, with a weak D call TRBD2 (5 bases). The CDR3 loop spans 12 amino acids. The germline V gene encodes CDR1 SGHAT and CDR2 FQNNGV.